The 15 T cell receptor beta chains listed next were all sequenced from one sample in a study of T cell repertoires in cytomegalovirus infection. One entry per CDR3 protein results from TCRdb running MiXCR on the reads. The table lists more than 85,000 distinct CDR3 sequences, about 30% of them singletons. Antigens of these TCRs are unknown. The sequencing here drew on CD8+ T cells from cultured PBMCs, taken from culture after CMV antigen stimulation. The receptors derive from a human donor in good health (CMV status not recorded). Some clones in this sample may be carry-over from other donors' samples.

This clonotype occurred many times. The chain has TRBV7-2 and TRBJ2-1; 13 bases are a match to TRBD2. Per germline, CDR1 SGHTA and CDR2 FQGNSA. With 1 base clipped from V and 4 bases from J, the junction kept 7 bases outside the gene matches. The CDR3 runs to 18 residues. The CDR3 loop is CASSLVLAGGRLYNEQFF. The CDR3 DNA reads as TGTGCCAGCAGCTTAGTACTAGCGGGGGGGCGGCTATACAATGAGCAGTTCTTC. Filled out from reference TRBV7-2 and TRBJ2-1, the complete variable domain reads GAGVSQSPSNKVTEKGKDVELRCDPISGHTALYWYRQSLGQGLEFLIYFQGNSAPDKSGLPSDRFSAERTGGSVSTLTIQRTQQEDSAVYLCASSLVLAGGRLYNEQFFGPGTRLTVL.

J is TRBJ2-5 and V is TRBV2; TRBD2 might be the D (6 bases). Germline V gives CDR1 SNHLY, CDR2 FYNNEI. Between the trimmed V and J ends, which lost 1 base and 2 bases, there was a span of 14 bases. There are 16 residues in the CDR3. CDR3 loop: CASSEETALAQETQYF. The CDR3 DNA reads as TGTGCCAGCAGTGAAGAGACGGCCCTAGCGCAAGAGACCCAGTACTTC.

This clonotype was observed at least ten times. The V gene is TRBV7-8, the J gene TRBJ2-6, with D possibly being TRBD1 or TRBD2 (5 bases each). V dropped 0 bases and J dropped 0 bases, with 12 bases sitting between them. The CDR3 length is 18 residues. CDR1 is SGHVS and CDR2 is FQNEAQ in the germline V gene. The CDR3 reads CASSLAGTRTSGANVLTF. The CDR3 DNA is TGTGCCAGCAGCTTAGCCGGGACCCGCACCTCTGGGGCCAACGTCCTGACTTTC.

Comments on this clonotype: Lacking the conserved final phenylalanine or tryptophan, this CDR3 likely reflects a read error. The chain joins TRBV11-2 to TRBJ2-1; perhaps TRBD2 as D (6 bases). Germline loops: CDR1 SGHAT, CDR2 FQNNGV. Trimming cost V 3 bases and J 6 bases, with 21 bases left between them. This CDR3 is built from 17 residues. As DNA, the CDR3 is TGTGCCAGCAGCTTGGCGGGGTTCTCCTTTGGGGCCAATGAGCAGTTCCTC. Encoded protein: CASSLAGFSFGANEQFL.

This clonotype was observed many times. The chain carries TRBV7-9 and TRBJ2-1; 9 bases fit TRBD2. Germline V lookup: CDR1 SEHNR, CDR2 FQNEAQ (reference sequence). The CDR3 sequence is 15 residues long. V was clipped by 2 bases and J by 5 bases; unmatched bases: 4. CDR3 sequence reads: CASSLRTSENNEQFF. CDR3 bases: TGTGCCAGCAGCTTAAGGACTAGCGAAAACAATGAGCAGTTCTTC.

The V gene is TRBV9, the J gene TRBJ2-3, with TRBD1 matching over 7 bases. CDR3 length: 16 amino acids. V gave up 0 bases and J gave up 3 bases; unmatched junction bases: 7. Germline CDR1 SGDLS, CDR2 YYNGEE. In nucleotides, the CDR3 is TGTGCCAGCAGCGTAGCTCTAGGGGGCAGAACAGATACGCAGTATTTT. Encoded protein: CASSVALGGRTDTQYF.

This clonotype was observed a few times. This chain links TRBV27 with TRBJ2-1, with D perhaps matching TRBD2 (6 bases). This CDR3 has 17 amino acids. Trimming took off 5 bases at V and 0 bases at J, with 17 bases between the two ends. Germline V lookup: CDR1 MNHEY, CDR2 SMNVEV (reference sequence). The CDR3, as DNA: TGTGCCAGCAGTCCCCTAGGGACCGGGAGCTCCTACAATGAGCAGTTCTTC. Protein product: CASSPLGTGSSYNEQFF.

This chain joins TRBV27 and TRBJ1-1, with D perhaps TRBD1 (5 bases). CDR3 length: 15 amino acids. V was shortened by 1 base and J by 1 base, with 10 bases between the two germline ends. Germline CDR1 reads MNHEY; CDR2 reads SMNVEV (reference sequence). CDR3 amino acids: CASSLFGQQNTEAFF. The CDR3, as DNA: TGTGCCAGCAGTTTATTCGGACAACAGAACACTGAAGCTTTCTTT.

The gene calls are TRBV4-1 and TRBJ1-2; 10 bases fit TRBD1. Germline CDR1 is MGHRA and CDR2 is YSYEKL. There are 16 residues in the CDR3. The V segment lost 1 base and the J segment 4 bases; nucleotides outside the gene matches: 6. CDR3 sequence reads: CASSQVPGQGPYGYTF. DNA of the CDR3: TGCGCCAGCAGCCAAGTCCCGGGACAGGGGCCCTATGGCTACACCTTC.

This clonotype was counted at least ten times. The genes are TRBV12-3 or TRBV12-4 and TRBJ1-2, with no clear D. This CDR3 contains 12 residues. Trimming removed 3 bases at V and 7 bases at J, with 9 bases between. CDR3: CASSFQAGGYTF. CDR3 sequence (DNA): TGTGCCAGCAGTTTTCAGGCGGGTGGCTACACCTTC.

The chain combines TRBV27 with TRBJ1-1, with D maybe TRBD1 (5 bases). This CDR3 has 14 residues. The V end was cut by 7 bases, the J end by 5 bases, with 17 bases between. Germline V lookup: CDR1 MNHEY, CDR2 SMNVEV (reference sequence). In DNA form, the CDR3 reads TGTGCCAGCAACATCGGGGGAGGGTTTACTGAAGCTTTCTTT. Its protein product is CASNIGGGFTEAFF.

The chain uses TRBV14 and TRBJ2-1; the D gene is possibly TRBD1 (5 bases). Between the trimmed V and J ends, which lost 2 bases and 0 bases, there was a span of 11 bases. In germline, CDR1 is SGHDN, CDR2 FVKESK. CDR3 length: 16 residues. The CDR3 DNA sequence: TGTGCCAGCAGCCAATCAGGGCTGGTCTCCTACAATGAGCAGTTCTTC. Translated: CASSQSGLVSYNEQFF.

The V and J genes are TRBV2 and TRBJ2-6, with 9 bases lining up with TRBD1. Losses at the gene ends were 10 bases for V and 4 bases for J; bases not matched to a gene: 11. Germline V gives CDR1 SNHLY, CDR2 FYNNEI. This CDR3 is 16 amino acids long. CDR3 amino acids: CATRDRDHTGANVLTF. CDR3 sequence (DNA): TGTGCCACCCGGGACAGGGACCATACGGGGGCCAACGTCCTGACTTTC. Filled out from reference TRBV2 and TRBJ2-6, the complete variable domain reads EPEVTQTPSHQVTQMGQEVILRCVPISNHLYFYWYRQILGQKVEFLVSFYNNEISEKSEIFDDQFSVERPDGSNFTLKIRSTKLEDSAMYFCATRDRDHTGANVLTFGAGSRLTVL.

Here the CDR3 DNA reads TGTGCCAGCAGTACGGACAGTAGGGGCACTGAAGCTTTCTTT. Its translation is CASSTDSRGTEAFF. The chain is built from TRBV27 and TRBJ1-1, with D possibly matching TRBD1 (6 bases). The germline CDR1 and CDR2 sequences are MNHEY and SMNVEV (reference sequence). The CDR3 length is 14 residues. V lost 5 bases, J lost 4 bases, and 14 bases lay in between.

This clonotype was seen only a few times. The gene calls are TRBV6-5 and TRBJ1-2; D is undetermined. V lost 0 bases, J lost 6 bases, and 8 bases lay in between. Per germline, CDR1 MNHEY and CDR2 SVGAGI. The CDR3 sequence is 13 residues long. The CDR3 region is CASSYSPLDGYTF. The CDR3 DNA reads TGTGCCAGCAGTTACTCGCCCTTAGATGGCTACACCTTC.